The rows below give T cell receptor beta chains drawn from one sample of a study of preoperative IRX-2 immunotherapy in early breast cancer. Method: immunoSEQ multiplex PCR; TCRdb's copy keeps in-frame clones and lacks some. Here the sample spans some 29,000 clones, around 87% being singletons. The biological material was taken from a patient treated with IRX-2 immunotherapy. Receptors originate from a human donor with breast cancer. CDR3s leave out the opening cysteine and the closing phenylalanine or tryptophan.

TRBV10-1,ASAGGASNQPQH
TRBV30,ALGRQGGTEAF
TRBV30,AWSAADSGYGYT
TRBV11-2,ASSLARGGSYEQY
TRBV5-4,ASSWESGANVLT
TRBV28,ASSPRDRAILFH
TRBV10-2,ASSEVWISYEQY
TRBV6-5,ASSPSQNEQY
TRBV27,ASSLMKSYNSPLH
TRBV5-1,ASSLDGRGGLTDTQY
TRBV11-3,ASSREPNTEAF
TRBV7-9,ASSRQGSNEKLF
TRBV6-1,ASTGDTQETQY
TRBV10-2,ASSVASGGTDTQY
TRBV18,ASSPGGGLDNEQF
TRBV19,ASSIAGQTGNTIY
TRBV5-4,ASSSPPSYEQY
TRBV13,ASSEGRNTEAF
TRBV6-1,ASSFWTGSTEAF
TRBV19,ASSINQETQY
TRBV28,ASTSPGQGVPNTEAF
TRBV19,ASSIGGGSYNEQF
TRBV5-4,ASSRGVGDTGELF
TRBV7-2,ASSLSYNSPLH
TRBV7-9,ASSRPLDRGSYNEQF
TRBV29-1,SVDSDGYT
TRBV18,ASSPEGASNQPQH
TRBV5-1,ASSLEKDTDTQY
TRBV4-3,ASSQYTFTGMNEQF
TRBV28,ASSVAGANTGELF
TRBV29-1,SAHPGTGSLGY
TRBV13,ASSLRGTHEQY
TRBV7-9,ASSLGQGRGNTIY
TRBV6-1,ASSELAGGPDTQY
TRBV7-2,ASSQGALSYNEQF
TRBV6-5,ASSLRQYNSPLH
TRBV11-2,ASSLEGTITYEQY
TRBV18,ASSVTRYSNQPQH
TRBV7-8,ASSLDRAVNAEAF
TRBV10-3,AMGSRQSPPGANVLT
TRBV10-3,AIGTSASGANVLT
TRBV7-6,ASSLQPTNTEAF
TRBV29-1,STGTQDSYEQY
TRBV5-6,ASSLLAASYNEQF
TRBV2,ASSVSEAGEQY
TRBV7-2,ASSLLAGGTDTQY
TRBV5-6,ASSPDFSYEQY
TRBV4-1,ASSQENRGAYEQY
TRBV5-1,ASSLGWGKTYEQY